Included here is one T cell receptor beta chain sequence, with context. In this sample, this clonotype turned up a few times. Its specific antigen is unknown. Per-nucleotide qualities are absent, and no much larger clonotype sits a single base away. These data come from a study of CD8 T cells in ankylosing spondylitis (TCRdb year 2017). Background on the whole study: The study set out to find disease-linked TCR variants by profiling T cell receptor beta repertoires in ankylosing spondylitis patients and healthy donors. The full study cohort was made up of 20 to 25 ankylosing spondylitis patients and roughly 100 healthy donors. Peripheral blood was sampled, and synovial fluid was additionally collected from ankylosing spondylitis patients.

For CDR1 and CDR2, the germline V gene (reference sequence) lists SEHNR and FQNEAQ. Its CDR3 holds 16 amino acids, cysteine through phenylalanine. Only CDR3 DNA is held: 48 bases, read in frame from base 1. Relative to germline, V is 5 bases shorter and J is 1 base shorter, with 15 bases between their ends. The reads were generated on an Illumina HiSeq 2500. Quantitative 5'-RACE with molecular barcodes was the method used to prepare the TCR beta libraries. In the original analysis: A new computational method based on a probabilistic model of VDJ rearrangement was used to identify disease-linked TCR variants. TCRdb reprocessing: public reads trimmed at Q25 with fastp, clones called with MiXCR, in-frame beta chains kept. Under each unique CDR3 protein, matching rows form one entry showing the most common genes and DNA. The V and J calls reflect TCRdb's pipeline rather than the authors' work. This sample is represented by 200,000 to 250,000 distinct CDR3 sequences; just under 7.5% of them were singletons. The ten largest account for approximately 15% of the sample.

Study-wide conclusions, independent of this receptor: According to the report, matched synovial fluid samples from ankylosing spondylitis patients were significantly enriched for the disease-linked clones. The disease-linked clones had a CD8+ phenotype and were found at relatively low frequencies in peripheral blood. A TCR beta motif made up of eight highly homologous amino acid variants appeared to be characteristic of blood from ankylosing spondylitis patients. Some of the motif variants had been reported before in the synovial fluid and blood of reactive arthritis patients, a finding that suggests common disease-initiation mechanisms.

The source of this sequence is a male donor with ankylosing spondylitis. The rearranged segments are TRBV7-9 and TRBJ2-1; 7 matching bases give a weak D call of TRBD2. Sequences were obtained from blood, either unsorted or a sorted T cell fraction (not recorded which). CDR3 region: CASSPGGGGSYNEQFF. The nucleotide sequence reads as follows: TGTGCCAGCAGCCCTGGAGGGGGGGGATCCTACAATGAGCAGTTCTTC.